This T cell receptor (beta chain) was sequenced during a study of T cells in Graves' hyperthyroidism and ophthalmopathy. In its sample, this clonotype was seen a few times. Relative to the germline gene, one junction end is altered; a read error may explain this. Amplified regions were TCR beta CDR3 sequences from RNA transcripts. The HTBI primer set served for first-round RT-PCR of the TCR CDR3. A single record per CDR3 protein comes from TCRdb applying MiXCR to the multiplex PCR reads. The table has under 350,000 distinct CDR3 sequences, about 13% seen once. CDR3 length: 15 amino acids. Germline values: CDR1 MDHEN, CDR2 SYDVKM.

The sample taken for sequencing was blood. This TCR was sampled from a woman aged 40 to 50 with Graves' ophthalmopathy. This chain connects TRBV28 to TRBJ1-4; D gene ambiguous. The CDR3 DNA reads TGTGCCAGCAGCCTACTGGGGTCAACTACTGAAAAACTGTTTTTT. This codes for CASSLLGSTTEKLFF.